This T cell receptor (beta chain) was sequenced for a study of beta chain features in type 1 diabetes. This CDR3 region has 14 residues. The V and J ends lost 5 bases and 5 bases respectively, with 16 bases between them. The V gene's germline CDR1 is SQVTM and CDR2 ANQGSEA. For this clone: Its antigen is still unknown.

Of the isolated RNA, all was reverse transcribed, and so the sequenced material was expressed TCRB transcripts. Using immunoSEQ multiplex PCR, the repertoire was profiled, and TCRdb retains in-frame clones only, with some absent. The sample carries some 150,000 clones, less than 9% recorded once. Researchers reported sorting CD4+ naive, central memory, regulatory and stem cell-like memory cells via CD45RO/CCR7/CD25/CD127/CD95/CD27. Findings and caveats of the study: Shorter TCRB CDR3s, moderately but significantly so, were found in Type 1 diabetes patients in all four CD4+ subsets. A pattern of fewer insertions and more deletions at VDJ junctions was seen in type 1 diabetes patients. Any role of HLA type in TCRB rearrangement remained unresolved here.

This receptor was identified in a young woman in good health. The V and J genes are TRBV29-1 and TRBJ1-5; tentatively, D is TRBD1 (6 bases). Sequencing was performed on central memory CD4+ T cells from blood. CDR3 loop: CSVQWGGSDQPQHF. The CDR3 DNA is TGCAGCGTTCAATGGGGGGGCTCGGATCAGCCCCAGCATTTT.